Below are 23 T cell receptor beta chains sequenced from a single sample in a study of T cell responses to AZD1222 COVID-19 vaccine. Libraries were prepared by immunoSEQ multiplex PCR; TCRdb keeps only in-frame clonotypes and omits some of them. The sample lists 110,000 to 150,000 clones, 80% to 95% occurring once. The specimen comprised peripheral blood, sampled on day 0 of AZD1222 vaccination. All receptors derive from an adult in good health.

The V and J genes are TRBV14 and TRBJ1-1; perhaps TRBD1 as D (5 bases). V was cut by 8 bases and J by 4 bases, with 14 bases left in between. The CDR3 loop spans 13 amino acids. The germline V gene has CDR1 SGHDN and CDR2 FVKESK. CDR3 DNA: TGTGCCAGCGGACCTTTAGGGGTCACTGAAGCTTTCTTT. This gives the protein CASGPLGVTEAFF.

The chain employs TRBV7-6 and TRBJ2-7, with D perhaps assigned TRBD1 or TRBD2 (5 bases each). This CDR3 spans 14 amino acids. Trimming stripped 5 bases from V and 2 bases from J, with 13 bases between. Looked up from germline, CDR1 is SGHVS and CDR2 is FNYEAQ. The CDR3: CASSLNSGPYEQYF. The CDR3 region has the DNA TGTGCCAGCAGCCTCAACTCGGGACCCTACGAGCAGTACTTC.

The rearrangement links TRBV28 to TRBJ1-1; unclear D gene. Germline values: CDR1 MDHEN, CDR2 SYDVKM. V dropped 6 bases and J dropped 4 bases, with 9 bases sitting between them. This CDR3 contains 12 residues. CDR3 sequence: CASSRWSTEAFF. The CDR3 nucleotides read TGTGCCAGCAGCCGGTGGAGCACTGAAGCTTTCTTT.

J is TRBJ1-5 and V is TRBV2; D perhaps matches TRBD1 (5 bases). V lost 7 bases and J lost 3, with 13 bases in between. The germline V gene encodes CDR1 SNHLY and CDR2 FYNNEI. The CDR3 totals 14 residues. The CDR3 spells CASTGRGDNQPQHF. CDR3 in DNA: TGTGCCAGCACGGGTCGGGGGGACAATCAGCCCCAGCATTTT. The full variable domain, completed using reference TRBV2 and TRBJ1-5, is EPEVTQTPSHQVTQMGQEVILRCVPISNHLYFYWYRQILGQKVEFLVSFYNNEISEKSEIFDDQFSVERPDGSNFTLKIRSTKLEDSAMYFCASTGRGDNQPQHFGDGTRLSIL.

V and J are TRBV9 and TRBJ2-2; D uncertain. V lost 0 bases to trimming and J lost 6 bases, with 6 bases between them. The CDR3 covers 13 residues. Germline CDR1 SGDLS, CDR2 YYNGEE. The CDR3 bases are TGTGCCAGCAGCGTAGGCGTCGCCGGGGAGCTGTTTTTT. This gives the protein CASSVGVAGELFF.

The rearrangement links TRBV4-3 to TRBJ2-2, with 7 bases aligning to TRBD1. CDR1 LGHNA and CDR2 YSLEER come from the germline V gene. The CDR3 covers 15 residues. V was pared by 4 bases and J by 1 base, with 3 bases of the junction left unmatched. Here the CDR3 reads CASSPRTGNTGELFF. CDR3 bases: TGCGCCAGCAGCCCCCGGACAGGGAACACCGGGGAGCTGTTTTTT.

The table lists this clone with a count of one. This chain uses TRBV4-1 with TRBJ1-4; possible D gene TRBD1, 5 bases. Trimming took off 2 bases at V and 8 bases at J, with 21 bases between the two ends. CDR3 length equals 17 residues. The germline CDR1 and CDR2 sequences are MGHRA and YSYEKL. The CDR3 DNA is TGCGCCAGCAGCCAACGGCCCCCCGAGCAGGGACGGGAAAAACTGTTTTTT. This encodes CASSQRPPEQGREKLFF.

The V and J genes are TRBV11-2 and TRBJ1-1, with 9 bases matching TRBD1. The CDR3 contains 12 residues. CDR1 and CDR2 from the germline V gene are SGHAT and FQNNGV. The V and J ends lost 6 bases and 13 bases, in that order; junction bases with no gene match: 9. This CDR3 is CASRRDRDFVFF. The CDR3 nucleotides read TGTGCCAGCAGACGGGACAGGGATTTTGTTTTCTTT.

The chain uses TRBV28 and TRBJ2-7; 8 nucleotides match TRBD2. This CDR3 contains 15 residues. CDR1 is MDHEN, CDR2 SYDVKM, per germline. Unmatched junction bases numbered 13, after V lost 8 bases and J lost 4 bases. CDR3 sequence reads: CASRAPGGGSYEQYF. The CDR3 nucleotides are TGTGCCAGCCGCGCTCCCGGCGGGGGGAGTTACGAGCAGTACTTC.

The chain links TRBV28 to TRBJ2-3, with 10 bases that match TRBD2. With 3 bases clipped from V and 4 bases from J, the junction kept 4 bases outside the gene matches. The germline CDR1 and CDR2 sequences are MDHEN and SYDVKM. CDR3 size: 15 residues. CDR3 sequence reads: CASSFSGGFSDTQYF. DNA for the CDR3: TGTGCCAGCAGTTTTAGCGGGGGGTTCTCAGATACGCAGTATTTT. Filled out from reference TRBV28 and TRBJ2-3, the complete variable domain reads DVKVTQSSRYLVKRTGEKVFLECVQDMDHENMFWYRQDPGLGLRLIYFSYDVKMKEKGDIPEGYSVSREKKERFSLILESASTNQTSMYLCASSFSGGFSDTQYFGPGTRLTVL.

V usage is TRBV4-2 and J usage is TRBJ2-2; 10 positions match TRBD1. Germline trimming cut 6 bases from V and 4 bases from J; bases unmatched to any gene: 8. This CDR3 has 16 amino acids. The V gene's germline CDR1 is LGHNA and CDR2 YNFKEQ. The DNA of the CDR3 is TGTGCCAGCAGTCCCCGACAGGGGGCCGGCACCGGGGAGCTGTTTTTT. It translates to CASSPRQGAGTGELFF.

This chain joins TRBV21-1 and TRBJ2-3; no check of the table's D call, TRBD2, against the DNA was made. TRBV21-1 is annotated as a pseudogene. This CDR3 is built from 17 residues. As DNA, the CDR3 is TGTGCCAGCAGCGCCCTAGGTAGACCGGGGGTTCCAGATACGCAGTATTTT. It translates to CASSALGRPGVPDTQYF.

The sample holds one count of this clone. V usage is TRBV29-1 and J usage is TRBJ1-5; 7 nucleotides align to TRBD1. Germline V gene lookup returns CDR1 SQVTM and CDR2 ANQGSEA. The trim removed 5 bases at V and 5 bases at J, leaving 6 bases unmatched. This CDR3 is 13 amino acids long. The CDR3: CSVTGTDDQPQHF. The CDR3 region has the DNA TGCAGCGTTACCGGGACAGACGATCAGCCCCAGCATTTT.

The gene calls are TRBV5-1 and TRBJ2-1; 9 positions match TRBD1. CDR3 length: 15 amino acids. Losses at the gene ends were 0 bases for V and 4 bases for J; bases not matched to a gene: 2. Looked up from germline, CDR1 is SGHRS and CDR2 is YFSETQ. Here the CDR3 reads CASSLAGQGYNEQFF. In nucleotides, the CDR3 is TGCGCCAGCAGCTTGGCGGGACAGGGATACAATGAGCAGTTCTTC. Supplemented by reference TRBV5-1 and TRBJ2-1, the full variable domain reads KAGVTQTPRYLIKTRGQQVTLSCSPISGHRSVSWYQQTPGQGLQFLFEYFSETQRNKGNFPGRFSGRQFSNSRSEMNVSTLELGDSALYLCASSLAGQGYNEQFFGPGTRLTVL.

This chain links TRBV7-9 with TRBJ2-7; D gene ambiguous. CDR1 is SEHNR and CDR2 is FQNEAQ in the germline V gene (reference sequence). The CDR3 loop spans 15 amino acids. V was trimmed by 5 bases and J by 3 bases, leaving 17 bases between them. DNA of the CDR3: TGTGCCAGCAGCGGCCCCCGGGCCCGTTTCTACGAGCAGTACTTC. It is translated as CASSGPRARFYEQYF.

This clone has a single count. The rearrangement joins TRBV7-8 to TRBJ2-7, with a weak D call TRBD1 (5 bases). CDR1 and CDR2 from the germline V gene are SGHVS and FQNEAQ. This CDR3 spans 17 amino acids. V shed 1 base and J shed 5 bases, with 21 bases lying between them. CDR3 nucleotide sequence: TGTGCCAGCAGCTTAGTTGCAGGGTTCTCCTTTAGAGACGAGCAGTACTTC. Its protein product is CASSLVAGFSFRDEQYF.

This clone was detected only once. The V call is TRBV28, the J call TRBJ1-4, with 9 nucleotides matching TRBD1. Germline CDR1 and CDR2: MDHEN and SYDVKM. V dropped 6 bases and J dropped 0; count of bases not matched to a gene: 14. The CDR3 loop spans 19 amino acids. CDR3 nucleotide sequence: TGTGCCAGCAGCCTACCCACAGGGGGCAGGAGCGCAACTAATGAAAAACTGTTTTTT. It yields the protein CASSLPTGGRSATNEKLFF.

V and J are TRBV18 and TRBJ1-1, with 7 bases aligning to TRBD1. This CDR3 comprises 15 residues. The J segment lost 5 bases and the V segment lost 5 bases, leaving 11 bases of the junction unmatched. CDR1 is KGHSH, CDR2 LQKENI, per germline. CDR3 sequence: CASSENGQAGTEAFF. The CDR3 DNA sequence: TGTGCCAGCTCAGAAAACGGACAGGCAGGGACTGAAGCTTTCTTT.

This clone came up a few times. The chain combines TRBV4-1 with TRBJ2-7, with TRBD2 identical over 11 bases. Germline V gene lookup returns CDR1 MGHRA and CDR2 YSYEKL. This CDR3 contains 16 residues. The trim removed 3 bases at V and 3 bases at J, leaving 7 bases unmatched. CDR3 nucleotides: TGCGCCAGCAGCCACGAGGCACTAGCGGGAGTCTACGAGCAGTACTTC. It is translated as CASSHEALAGVYEQYF.

The chain carries TRBV6-2 or TRBV6-3 and TRBJ1-6, with unresolved D. CDR1 and CDR2 (germline): MNHEY, SVGEGT. The V gene lost 8 bases and the J gene lost 2 bases, with 22 bases spanning the gap. This CDR3 has 18 residues. CDR3 amino acids: CASGLDIGSLPYNSPLHF. CDR3 in DNA: TGTGCCAGCGGCCTAGACATCGGAAGCCTGCCCTATAATTCACCCCTCCACTTT.

The chain joins TRBV28 to TRBJ1-4; D gene ambiguous. V was clipped by 2 bases and J by 4 bases, with 5 bases between them. The CDR3 extends over 13 amino acids. Per the germline V gene, CDR1 is MDHEN and CDR2 is SYDVKM. DNA of the CDR3: TGTGCCAGCAGTTTAGGAAATAATGAAAAACTGTTTTTT. It specifies CASSLGNNEKLFF.

The chain is built from TRBV28 and TRBJ1-1, with D uncertain. Germline values: CDR1 MDHEN, CDR2 SYDVKM. The germline V and J ends were trimmed by 4 bases and 2 bases, with 8 bases remaining between them. There are 13 residues in the CDR3. For the CDR3, the DNA is TGTGCCAGCAGTTCCCAACTAAACACTGAAGCTTTCTTT. Its translation: CASSSQLNTEAFF.

The rearrangement joins TRBV6-1 to TRBJ1-1; TRBD1 might be the D (5 bases). V gave up 0 bases and J gave up 4 bases, with 6 bases separating them. Germline V gene data show CDR1 as MNHNS and CDR2 as SASEGT. The CDR3 spans 13 residues. Here the CDR3 reads CASSEAGGTEAFF. CDR3 bases: TGTGCCAGCAGTGAAGCGGGGGGCACTGAAGCTTTCTTT.